This section outlines one TCR beta chain sequence together with its context. Its antigen is still unknown. The same CDR3 is also encoded by other DNA sequences in this sample. This sample stems from a study of T cell responses to AZD1222 COVID-19 vaccine. Whole-study results and caveats: Spike-spanning, vaccine-associated CD4 TCRs were dominant at 160-218 and 743-854.

The table came from immunoSEQ multiplex PCR; TCRdb's copy has only in-frame clones and leaves some out. The table includes almost 65,000 clones, 84% detected once. The CDR3 covers 13 residues. V shed 3 bases and J shed 3 bases, with 6 bases lying between them. Germline V gene data show CDR1 as SGHNT and CDR2 as YENEEA. The TCR originated in an adult in good health. The specimen comprised peripheral blood, sampled on day 0 of AZD1222 vaccination. The chain is built from TRBV11-3 and TRBJ2-1; D is perhaps TRBD1 (6 bases). The DNA of the CDR3 is TGTGCCAGCAGCTTGGGACACTACAATGAGCAGTTCTTC. It is translated as CASSLGHYNEQFF.